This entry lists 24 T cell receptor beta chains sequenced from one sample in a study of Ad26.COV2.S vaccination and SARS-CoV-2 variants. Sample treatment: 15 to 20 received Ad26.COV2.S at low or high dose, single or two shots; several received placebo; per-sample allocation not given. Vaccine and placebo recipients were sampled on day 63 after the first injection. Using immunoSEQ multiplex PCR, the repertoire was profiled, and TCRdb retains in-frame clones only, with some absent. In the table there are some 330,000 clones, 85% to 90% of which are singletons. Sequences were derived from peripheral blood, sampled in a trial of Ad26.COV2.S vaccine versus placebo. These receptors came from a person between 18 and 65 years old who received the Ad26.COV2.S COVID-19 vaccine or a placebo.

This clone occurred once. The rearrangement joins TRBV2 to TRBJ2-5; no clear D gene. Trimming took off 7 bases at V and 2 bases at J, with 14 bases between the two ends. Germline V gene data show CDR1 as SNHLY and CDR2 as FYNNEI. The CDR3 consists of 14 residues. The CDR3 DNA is TGTGCCAGCAACCCCGGACCACCGCAAGAGACCCAGTACTTC. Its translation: CASNPGPPQETQYF.

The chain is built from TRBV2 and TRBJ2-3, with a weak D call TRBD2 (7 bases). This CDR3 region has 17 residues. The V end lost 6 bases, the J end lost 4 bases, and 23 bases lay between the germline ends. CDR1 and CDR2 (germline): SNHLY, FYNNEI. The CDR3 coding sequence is TGTGCCAGCAGATACTGGGGGCCCGGGACTAAAGCAGATACGCAGTATTTT. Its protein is CASRYWGPGTKADTQYF.

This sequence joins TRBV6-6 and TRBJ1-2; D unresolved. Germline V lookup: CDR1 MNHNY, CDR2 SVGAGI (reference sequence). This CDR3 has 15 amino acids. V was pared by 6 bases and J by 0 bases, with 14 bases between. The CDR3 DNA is TGTGCCAGCAGGGACCCGGACGTAGCTAACTATGGCTACACCTTC. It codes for CASRDPDVANYGYTF.

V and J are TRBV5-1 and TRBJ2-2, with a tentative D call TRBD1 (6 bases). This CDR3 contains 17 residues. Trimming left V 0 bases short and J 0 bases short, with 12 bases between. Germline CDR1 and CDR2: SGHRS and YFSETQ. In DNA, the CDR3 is TGCGCCAGCAGCTTGGCCTTAGGGGGAACGAACACCGGGGAGCTGTTTTTT. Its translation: CASSLALGGTNTGELFF.

DNA of the CDR3: TGTGCCTGGAGTGTACCAGCTAGCGGGTGGAACACCGGGGAGCTGTTTTTT. It encodes CAWSVPASGWNTGELFF. The chain uses TRBV30 and TRBJ2-2; 8 nucleotides line up with TRBD2. Trimming took 0 bases from V and 1 from J; bases not matched to a gene: 7. Germline-derived CDR1 and CDR2 are GTSNPN and SVGIG (reference sequence). The length of the CDR3 is 17 residues.

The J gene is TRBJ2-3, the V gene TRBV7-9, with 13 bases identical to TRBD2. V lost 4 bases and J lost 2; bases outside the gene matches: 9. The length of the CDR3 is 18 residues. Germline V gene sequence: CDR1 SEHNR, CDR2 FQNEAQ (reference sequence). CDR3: CASSSNRLAGGHTDTQYF. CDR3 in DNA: TGTGCCAGCAGCTCTAATCGACTAGCGGGGGGACACACAGATACGCAGTATTTT.

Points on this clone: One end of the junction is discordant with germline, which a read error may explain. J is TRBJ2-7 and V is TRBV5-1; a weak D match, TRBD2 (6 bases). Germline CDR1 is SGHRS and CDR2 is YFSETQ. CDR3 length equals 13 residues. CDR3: CASSSNGWGDFDF. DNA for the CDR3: TGCGCCAGCAGCTCGAATGGGTGGGGGGATTTCGACTTC.

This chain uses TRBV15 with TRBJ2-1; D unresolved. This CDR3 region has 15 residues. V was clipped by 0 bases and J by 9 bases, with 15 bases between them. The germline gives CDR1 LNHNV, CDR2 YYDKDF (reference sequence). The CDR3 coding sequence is TGTGCCACCAGCAGAGATAGGGCAGGTCGAGGTGAGCAGTTCTTC. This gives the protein CATSRDRAGRGEQFF.

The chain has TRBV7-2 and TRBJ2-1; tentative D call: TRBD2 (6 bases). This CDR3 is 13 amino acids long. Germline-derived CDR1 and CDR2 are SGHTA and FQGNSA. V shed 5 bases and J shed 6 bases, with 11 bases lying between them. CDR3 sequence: CASSLGTGNEQFF. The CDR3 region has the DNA TGTGCCAGCAGCCTCGGGACTGGCAATGAGCAGTTCTTC.

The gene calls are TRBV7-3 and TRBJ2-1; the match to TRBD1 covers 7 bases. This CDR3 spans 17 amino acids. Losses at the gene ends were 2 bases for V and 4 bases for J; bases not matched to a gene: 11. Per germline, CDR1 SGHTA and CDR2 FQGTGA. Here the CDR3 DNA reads TGTGCCAGCAGCTTATCCCCTCCACGGGACAGTTACAATGAGCAGTTCTTC. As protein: CASSLSPPRDSYNEQFF.

CDR3 sequence (DNA): TGTGCCAGCAGATCCACCGGGCTCCACACAGATACGCAGTATTTT. This codes for CASRSTGLHTDTQYF. This sequence joins TRBV19 and TRBJ2-3; D is undetermined. The CDR3 runs 15 residues. Between the trimmed V and J ends, which lost 9 bases and 2 bases, there was a span of 18 bases. CDR1 and CDR2 (germline): LNHDA, SQIVND (reference sequence).

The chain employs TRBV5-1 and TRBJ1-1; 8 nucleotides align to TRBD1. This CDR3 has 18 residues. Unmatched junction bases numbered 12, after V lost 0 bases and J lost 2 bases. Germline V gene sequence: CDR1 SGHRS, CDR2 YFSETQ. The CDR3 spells CASSLADRGTLLNTEAFF. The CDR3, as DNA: TGCGCCAGCAGCTTGGCTGACAGGGGTACGCTACTAAACACTGAAGCTTTCTTT.

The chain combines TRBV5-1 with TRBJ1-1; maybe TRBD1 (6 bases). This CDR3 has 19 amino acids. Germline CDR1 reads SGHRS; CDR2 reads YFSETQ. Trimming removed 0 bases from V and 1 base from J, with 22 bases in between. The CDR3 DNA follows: TGCGCCAGCAGCTTGGACGTTTGGGGGAACAGGGAAACGAACACTGAAGCTTTCTTT. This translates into CASSLDVWGNRETNTEAFF.

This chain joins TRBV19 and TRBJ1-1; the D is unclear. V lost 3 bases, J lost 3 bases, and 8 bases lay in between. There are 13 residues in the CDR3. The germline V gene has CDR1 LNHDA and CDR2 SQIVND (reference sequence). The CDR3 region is CASSIMEHTEAFF. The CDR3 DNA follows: TGTGCCAGTAGTATTATGGAGCACACTGAAGCTTTCTTT.

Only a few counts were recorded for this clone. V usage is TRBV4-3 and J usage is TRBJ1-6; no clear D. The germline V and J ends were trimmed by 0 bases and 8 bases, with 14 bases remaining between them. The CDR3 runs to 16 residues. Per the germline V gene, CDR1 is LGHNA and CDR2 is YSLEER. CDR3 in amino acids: CASSQDLAGSDSPLHF. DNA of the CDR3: TGCGCCAGCAGCCAAGATCTCGCCGGGTCAGATTCACCCCTCCACTTT.

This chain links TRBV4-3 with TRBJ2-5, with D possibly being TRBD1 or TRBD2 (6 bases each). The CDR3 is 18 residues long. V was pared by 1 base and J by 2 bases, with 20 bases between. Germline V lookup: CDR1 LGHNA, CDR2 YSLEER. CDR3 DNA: TGCGCCAGCAGCCAAGTATTCTTTCTAGAGGGGGGACAAGAGACCCAGTACTTC. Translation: CASSQVFFLEGGQETQYF.

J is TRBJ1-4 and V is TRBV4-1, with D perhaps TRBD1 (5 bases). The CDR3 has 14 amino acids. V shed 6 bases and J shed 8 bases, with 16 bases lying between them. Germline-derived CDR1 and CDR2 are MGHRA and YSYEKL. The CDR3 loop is CASRLPGGREKLFF. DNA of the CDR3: TGCGCCAGCAGGTTACCGGGGGGTCGGGAAAAACTGTTTTTT.

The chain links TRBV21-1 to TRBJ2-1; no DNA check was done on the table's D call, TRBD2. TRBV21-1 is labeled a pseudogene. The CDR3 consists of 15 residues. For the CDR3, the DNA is TGTGCCAGCAGCAAAGTTCTAGTCTCCTACAATGAGCAGTTCTTC. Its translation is CASSKVLVSYNEQFF.

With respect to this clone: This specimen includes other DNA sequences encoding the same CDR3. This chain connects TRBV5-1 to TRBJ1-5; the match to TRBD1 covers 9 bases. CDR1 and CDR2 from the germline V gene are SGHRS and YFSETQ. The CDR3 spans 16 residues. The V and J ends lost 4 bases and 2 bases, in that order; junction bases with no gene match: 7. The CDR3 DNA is TGCGCCAGCAGCCCAACAGGGGGCGAGGGCAATCAGCCCCAGCATTTT. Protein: CASSPTGGEGNQPQHF.

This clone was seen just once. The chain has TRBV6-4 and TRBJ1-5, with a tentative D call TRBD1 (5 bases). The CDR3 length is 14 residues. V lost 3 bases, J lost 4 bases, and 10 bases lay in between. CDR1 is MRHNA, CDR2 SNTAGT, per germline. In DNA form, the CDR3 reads TGTGCCAGCAGTGAGGGGGACGGGAATCAGCCCCAGCATTTT. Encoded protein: CASSEGDGNQPQHF.

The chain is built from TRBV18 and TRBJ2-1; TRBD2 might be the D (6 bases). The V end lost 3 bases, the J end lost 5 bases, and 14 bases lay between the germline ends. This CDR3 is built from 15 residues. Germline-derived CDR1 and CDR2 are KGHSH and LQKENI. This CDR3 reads CASSPGLVLNNEQFF. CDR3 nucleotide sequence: TGTGCCAGCTCACCGGGACTCGTACTCAACAATGAGCAGTTCTTC.

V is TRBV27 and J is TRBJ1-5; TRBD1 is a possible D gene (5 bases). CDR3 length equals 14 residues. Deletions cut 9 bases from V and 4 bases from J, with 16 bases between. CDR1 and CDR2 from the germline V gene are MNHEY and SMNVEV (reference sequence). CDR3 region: CARDDVTGNQPQHF. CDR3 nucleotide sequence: TGTGCCAGGGACGATGTTACAGGAAATCAGCCCCAGCATTTT.

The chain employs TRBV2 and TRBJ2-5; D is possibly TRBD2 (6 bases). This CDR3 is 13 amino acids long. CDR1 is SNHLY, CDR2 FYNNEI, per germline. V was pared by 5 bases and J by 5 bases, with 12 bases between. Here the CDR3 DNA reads TGTGCCAGCAGTCCACGACTAGGGGAGACCCAGTACTTC. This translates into CASSPRLGETQYF.

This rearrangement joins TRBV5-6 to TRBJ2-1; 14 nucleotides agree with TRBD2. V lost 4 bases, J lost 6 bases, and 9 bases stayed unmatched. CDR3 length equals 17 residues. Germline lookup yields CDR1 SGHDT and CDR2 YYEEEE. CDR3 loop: CASSQGTTSGGANEQFF. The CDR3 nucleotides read TGTGCCAGCAGCCAGGGTACGACTAGCGGGGGGGCCAATGAGCAGTTCTTC.